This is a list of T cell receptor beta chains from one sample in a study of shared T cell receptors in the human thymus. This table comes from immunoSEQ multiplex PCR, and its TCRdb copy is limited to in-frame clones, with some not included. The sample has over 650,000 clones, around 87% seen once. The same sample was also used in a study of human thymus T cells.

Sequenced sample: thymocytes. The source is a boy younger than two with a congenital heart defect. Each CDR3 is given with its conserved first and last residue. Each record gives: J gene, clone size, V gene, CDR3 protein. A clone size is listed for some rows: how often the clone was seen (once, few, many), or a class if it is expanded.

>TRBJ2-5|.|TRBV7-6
CASSLTGLAGVRTQYF
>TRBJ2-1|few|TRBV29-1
CSVCLAGDRRNEQFF
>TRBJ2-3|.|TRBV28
CASSFRTGQVPDTQYF
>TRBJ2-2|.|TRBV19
CASRHRPGQGNNLTNTGELFF
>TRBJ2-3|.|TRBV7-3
CASSYSRGSTDTQYF
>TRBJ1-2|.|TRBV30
CAWRYREGYTF
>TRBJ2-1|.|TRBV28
CASSLRSNEQFF
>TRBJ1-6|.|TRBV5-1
CASRKTLALNSPLHF
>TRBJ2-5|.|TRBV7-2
CASSWAGLADQETQYF
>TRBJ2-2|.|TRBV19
CASSIGQLGTGELFF
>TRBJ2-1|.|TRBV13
CASSSVYSGGACEQFF
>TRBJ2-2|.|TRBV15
CATSRDTGGTKPTKNTGELFF
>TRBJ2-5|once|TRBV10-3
CAISEFNWETQYF
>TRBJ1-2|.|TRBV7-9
CASSLASPANYGYTF
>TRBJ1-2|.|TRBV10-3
CAIRSKDSNTNYGYTF
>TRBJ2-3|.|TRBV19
CASSYSPSSTDTQYF
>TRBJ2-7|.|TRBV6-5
CASSGQRNEQYF
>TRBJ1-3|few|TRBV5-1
CASSLGQGTGNTIYF
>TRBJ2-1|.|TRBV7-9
CASSFLRLAGDYNEQFF
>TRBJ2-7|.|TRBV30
CAWSACRDRQYEQYF
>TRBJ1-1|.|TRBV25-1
CANVSQGVMNTEAFF
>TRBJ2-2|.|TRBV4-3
CASSQDGDRGFAGELFF
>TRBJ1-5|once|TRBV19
CASSHGTLDRNQPQHF
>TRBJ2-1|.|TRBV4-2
CASSPYRDEDEQFF
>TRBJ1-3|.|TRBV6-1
CASLRSSGNTIYF
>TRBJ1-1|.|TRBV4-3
CASSQERTAEAFF
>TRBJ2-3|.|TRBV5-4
CASRYNTDTQYF